The source of this T cell receptor beta chain is a study of blood T cell repertoires in COVID-19. Background on the study: Samples came from the United States, Italy and Spain, spanning acute and convalescent COVID-19. T cells, B-cell-depleted T cells, or PBMCs provided the cDNA or gDNA that served as material.

The assay was immunoSEQ multiplex PCR, and TCRdb's table has in-frame clones only and misses some. The table includes fewer than 450,000 clones, around 90% detected once. The sample holds one count of this clone. This CDR3 is built from 12 residues. The V end was cut by 1 base, the J end by 8 bases, with 6 bases between. Germline V gives CDR1 SGHVS, CDR2 FNYEAQ. Participant age was roughly 18 to 89 years, and participants resided in roughly 25 US areas. What was sequenced was PBMCs or T cells enriched from blood (not recorded which). The chain links TRBV7-6 to TRBJ2-1, with unresolved D. The sequence was obtained from a woman between 40 and 50 years old with acute COVID-19. The CDR3 spells CASSLDRYEQFF. The CDR3 DNA follows: TGTGCCAGCAGCTTAGATCGGTATGAGCAGTTCTTC.